Listed below are T cell receptor beta chains from one sample, sequenced in a study of blood T cells in healthy people across ages. TCRdb redid the calling of the 5' RACE reads with MiXCR, one entry per CDR3 protein. The repertoire holds 760,000 or so distinct CDR3 sequences, with 20% to 25% as singletons. This sample also belongs to another study, concerning T cells of mothers and their children.

Sample: blood. The receptors were gathered from a boy between 10 and 17 years old in good health. CDR3s include the opening cysteine and the closing phenylalanine or tryptophan. Fields, in order: J gene, V gene, CDR3 protein.

J: TRBJ2-7
V: TRBV29-1
CDR3: CSVEGGLAGGFEQYF

J: TRBJ2-5
V: TRBV29-1
CDR3: CSVEAAGDLQETQYF

J: TRBJ2-5
V: TRBV15
CDR3: CATSQGRPQGTQYF

J: -
V: TRBV29-1
CDR3: CSVVLDSYEQYF

J: TRBJ1-2
V: TRBV28
CDR3: CASSPTAKNYGYTF

J: TRBJ2-5
V: TRBV28
CDR3: CASSPHWTSGGQETQYF

J: TRBJ2-1
V: TRBV6-2/TRBV6-3
CDR3: CASKPSTGTPTSDEQFF

J: TRBJ2-3
V: TRBV19
CDR3: CASRLQAYTDTQYF

J: TRBJ2-7
V: TRBV20-1
CDR3: CSAIGLPRPMEQYF

J: TRBJ2-4
V: TRBV7-2
CDR3: CASSLAWETGKNIQYF

J: TRBJ1-5
V: TRBV21-1
CDR3: CAEDRVFQPQHF

J: TRBJ2-1
V: TRBV3-1
CDR3: CASSQVGGRGNTYNEQFF

J: TRBJ2-7
V: TRBV7-2
CDR3: CASSFVSAEQYF

J: TRBJ2-3
V: TRBV7-2
CDR3: CASSTGLAGVFTDTQYF

J: TRBJ2-2
V: TRBV20-1
CDR3: CSARATGKGTGELFF

J: TRBJ2-5
V: TRBV7-9
CDR3: CASSLRFLAGAETQYF

J: TRBJ2-2
V: TRBV4-3
CDR3: CASSQDRGLVAGELFF

J: TRBJ2-6
V: TRBV7-2
CDR3: CASSLALSGANVLTF

J: -
V: TRBV6-1
CDR3: CASSEVRTNNEQFF

J: TRBJ1-3
V: TRBV11-2
CDR3: CASSWGGGNTIYF

J: TRBJ2-6
V: TRBV9
CDR3: CASSQGGSPSGANVLTF

J: TRBJ2-4
V: TRBV7-9
CDR3: CASRQQENIQYF

J: TRBJ2-7
V: TRBV14
CDR3: CASSQGTGLEKYF

J: TRBJ1-3
V: TRBV15
CDR3: CATSRGDGSGNTIYF

J: TRBJ2-7
V: TRBV20-1
CDR3: CSASPLAGVRPNLEQYF

J: TRBJ2-3
V: TRBV10-3
CDR3: CAISGEHPTDTQYF

J: TRBJ2-5
V: TRBV6-6
CDR3: CASSYPHKETQYF

J: TRBJ1-2
V: TRBV12-3/TRBV12-4
CDR3: CASSMTGSYGYTF

J: TRBJ1-5
V: TRBV7-8
CDR3: CASSLVREGNQPQHF

J: TRBJ2-7
V: TRBV7-9
CDR3: CASSTGAGGYEQYF

J: TRBJ2-7
V: TRBV6-2/TRBV6-3
CDR3: CASSYLSSYEQYF

J: TRBJ1-5
V: TRBV6-4
CDR3: CASSLGGEQPQHF

J: -
V: TRBV5-1
CDR3: CASRIGNEQFF

J: TRBJ2-3
V: TRBV5-7
CDR3: CASSSRSFSTQYF

J: TRBJ2-6
V: TRBV7-2
CDR3: CASSQAGFSGANVLTF